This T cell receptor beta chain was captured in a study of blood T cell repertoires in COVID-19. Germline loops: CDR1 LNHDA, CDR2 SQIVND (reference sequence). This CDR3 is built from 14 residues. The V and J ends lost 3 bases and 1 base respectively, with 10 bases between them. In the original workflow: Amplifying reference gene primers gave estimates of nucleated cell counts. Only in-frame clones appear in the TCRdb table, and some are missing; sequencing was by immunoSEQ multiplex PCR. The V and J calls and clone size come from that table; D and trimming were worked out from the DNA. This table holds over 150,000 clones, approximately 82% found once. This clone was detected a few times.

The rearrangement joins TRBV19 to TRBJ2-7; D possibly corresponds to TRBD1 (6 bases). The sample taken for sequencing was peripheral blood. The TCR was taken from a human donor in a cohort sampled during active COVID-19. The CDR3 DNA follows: TGTGCCAGTAGTATTCGACAGGAGTCCTACGAGCAGTACTTC. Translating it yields CASSIRQESYEQYF.